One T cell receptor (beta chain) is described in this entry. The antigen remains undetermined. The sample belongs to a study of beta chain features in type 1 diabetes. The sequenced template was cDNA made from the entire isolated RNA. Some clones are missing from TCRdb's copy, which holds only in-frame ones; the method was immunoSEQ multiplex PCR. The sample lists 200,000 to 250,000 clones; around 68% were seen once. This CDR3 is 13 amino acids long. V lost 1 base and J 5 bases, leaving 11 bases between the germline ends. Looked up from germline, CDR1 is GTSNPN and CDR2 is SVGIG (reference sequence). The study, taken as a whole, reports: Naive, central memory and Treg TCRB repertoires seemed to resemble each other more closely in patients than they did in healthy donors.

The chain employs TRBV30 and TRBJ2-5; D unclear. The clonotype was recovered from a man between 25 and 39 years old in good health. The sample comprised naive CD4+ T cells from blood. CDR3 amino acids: CAWSDGIRETQYF. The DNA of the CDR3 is TGTGCCTGGAGTGATGGAATAAGGGAGACCCAGTACTTC.